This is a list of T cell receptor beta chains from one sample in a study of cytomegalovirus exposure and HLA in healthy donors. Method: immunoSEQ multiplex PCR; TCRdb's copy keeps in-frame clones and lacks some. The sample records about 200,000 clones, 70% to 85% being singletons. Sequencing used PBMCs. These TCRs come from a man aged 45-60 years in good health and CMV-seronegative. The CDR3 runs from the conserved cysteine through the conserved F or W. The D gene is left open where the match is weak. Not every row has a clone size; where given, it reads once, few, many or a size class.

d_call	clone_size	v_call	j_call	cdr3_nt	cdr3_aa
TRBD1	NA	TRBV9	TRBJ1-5	TGTGCCAGCAGCCCCCGACAGGGGAATCAGCCCCAGCATTTT	CASSPRQGNQPQHF
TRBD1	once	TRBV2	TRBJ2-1	TGTGCCAGCAGTGCCGGGACAGAATACAATGAGCAGTTCTTC	CASSAGTEYNEQFF
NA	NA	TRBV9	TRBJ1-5	TGTGCCAGCAGCCCCCGCGGGGGTCGGTACCAGCCCCAGCATTTT	CASSPRGGRYQPQHF
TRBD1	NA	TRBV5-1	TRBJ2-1	TGCGCCAGCAGCTTGGAGGGACAGGACTACAATGAGCAGTTCTTC	CASSLEGQDYNEQFF
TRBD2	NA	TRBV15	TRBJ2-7	TGTGCCACCAGCAGGTTGACTAGCGGGTCCTACGAGCAGTACTTC	CATSRLTSGSYEQYF
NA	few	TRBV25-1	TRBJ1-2	TGTGCCAGCAGTGACAGGGGCGCAGACTATGGCTACACCTTC	CASSDRGADYGYTF
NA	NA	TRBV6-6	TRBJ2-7	TGTGCCAGCAGGACAGAATCGGGCTACGAGCAGTACTTC	CASRTESGYEQYF
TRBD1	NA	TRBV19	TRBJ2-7	TGTGCCAGTAGTAAGGGCAGGGGGCCCTACGAGCAGTACTTC	CASSKGRGPYEQYF
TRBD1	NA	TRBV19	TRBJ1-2	TGTGCCAGTACCGGGACAGCCTGGGGCTACACCTTC	CASTGTAWGYTF
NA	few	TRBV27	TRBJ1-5	TGTGCCAGCAGACCCTATGGCGGCGGCAATCAGCCCCAGCATTTT	CASRPYGGGNQPQHF
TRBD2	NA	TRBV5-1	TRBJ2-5	TGCGCCAGCGGCAGCGGGAGGGCCGGGGAGACCCAGTACTTC	CASGSGRAGETQYF
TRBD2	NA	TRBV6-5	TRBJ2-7	TGTGCCAGCAGTTACTCTCCTAGCGGATCCTACGAGCAGTACTTC	CASSYSPSGSYEQYF
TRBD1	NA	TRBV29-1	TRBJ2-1	TGCAGCGCCCGGACAGGTAGCAATGAGCAGTTCTTC	CSARTGSNEQFF
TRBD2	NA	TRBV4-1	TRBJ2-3	TGCGCCAGCAGCGAAGGGACTACCAAAAGCACAGATACGCAGTATTTT	CASSEGTTKSTDTQYF
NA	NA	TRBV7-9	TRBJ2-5	TGTGCCAGCAGCTTTAGTAGCATAGAGACCCAGTACTTC	CASSFSSIETQYF
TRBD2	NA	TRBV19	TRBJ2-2	TGTGCCAGTAGTACGGGGGAGGGCCACACCGGGGAGCTGTTTTTT	CASSTGEGHTGELFF
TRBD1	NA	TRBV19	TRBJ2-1	TGTGCCAGTAGTTCTCCCGGGACAGGGTACAATGAGCAGTTCTTC	CASSSPGTGYNEQFF
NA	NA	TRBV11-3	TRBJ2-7	TGTGCCAGCAGCCCGTTATCCTACGAGCAGTACTTC	CASSPLSYEQYF
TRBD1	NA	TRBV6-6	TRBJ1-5	TGTGCCGCCTACCCGGGACAGGGCCATCAGCCCCAGCATTTT	CAAYPGQGHQPQHF
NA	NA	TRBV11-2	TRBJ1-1	TGTGCCAGCAGCTTAGGGCCCGGGTCGGGGAGGGCGACTGAAGCTTTCTTT	CASSLGPGSGRATEAFF